Presented here are 18 T cell receptor beta chains from one specimen sequenced in a study of blood T cells in healthy people across ages. Through a sample-barcoded 5' primer and a J-beta primer mix, a second PCR was run for 7 to 11 cycles. TCRdb re-derived calls from the 5' RACE reads in MiXCR, one entry per CDR3 protein. The sample holds around 650,000 distinct CDR3 sequences, roughly 41% seen once. The material sequenced was blood. The receptors here all came from an elderly man in good health.

This chain joins TRBV5-1 and TRBJ2-7; TRBD1 aligns across 11 bases. The germline CDR1 and CDR2 sequences are SGHRS and YFSETQ. V was pared by 3 bases and J by 2 bases, with 1 base of the junction left unmatched. The CDR3 has 14 amino acids. CDR3 sequence: CASSWDRGTYEQYF. CDR3 bases: TGCGCCAGCAGCTGGGACAGGGGGACCTACGAGCAGTACTTC.

Ten or more counts support this clonotype. The chain carries TRBV7-8 and TRBJ2-3; 8 nucleotides match TRBD2. J was trimmed by 6 bases and V by 6 bases; bases with no gene match: 8. Germline V gives CDR1 SGHVS, CDR2 FQNEAQ. The length of the CDR3 is 14 residues. CDR3 in amino acids: CASSRSGRGDTQYF. The CDR3 DNA sequence: TGTGCCAGCAGTCGGAGCGGGAGAGGGGATACGCAGTATTTT.

As to this clonotype: This may be a read error, as it is one base from a much larger clone. The chain has TRBV20-1 and TRBJ2-1; no clear D. The CDR3 is made up of 10 amino acids. The V and J ends lost 2 bases and 12 bases respectively, with 8 bases between them. Per the germline V gene, CDR1 is DFQATT and CDR2 is SNEGSKA (reference sequence). The CDR3 region has the DNA TGCAGTGCTAGACTATGGGGGCAGTTCTTC. As protein: CSARLWGQFF.

The chain recombines TRBV6-5 with TRBJ2-1; D is perhaps TRBD1 (7 bases). In germline, CDR1 is MNHEY, CDR2 SVGAGI. The CDR3 length is 15 residues. The V and J ends lost 5 bases and 10 bases respectively, with 21 bases between them. CDR3 bases: TGTGCCAGCAGTCAGGAGGGACGGAAGACAGGGGAGCAGTTCTTC. Its translation is CASSQEGRKTGEQFF.

The chain carries TRBV5-1 and TRBJ1-1, with D perhaps matching TRBD1 (6 bases). Germline lookup yields CDR1 SGHRS and CDR2 YFSETQ. Trimming pared 2 bases from V and 2 bases from J, leaving 13 bases between. The CDR3 is 15 residues long. This chain's CDR3 is CASSFQGQTNTEAFF. DNA of the CDR3: TGCGCCAGCAGCTTCCAAGGACAGACTAACACTGAAGCTTTCTTT.

The chain uses TRBV5-6 and TRBJ2-7, with D possibly being TRBD1 or TRBD2 (5 bases each). Germline assignment: CDR1 SGHDT and CDR2 YYEEEE. Trimming removed 0 bases from V and 6 bases from J, with 16 bases in between. The CDR3 runs 15 residues. Here the CDR3 reads CASSLVGTEIREQYF. Here the CDR3 DNA reads TGTGCCAGCAGCTTGGTGGGGACGGAGATACGCGAGCAGTACTTC.

The rearrangement uses TRBV16 and TRBJ2-7, with D hard to call. Germline V lookup: CDR1 KGHSY, CDR2 FQNENV. The V end lost 2 bases, the J end lost 3 bases, and 11 bases lay between the germline ends. This CDR3 is 14 amino acids long. The chain's CDR3 is CASSQGVMGYEQYF. In DNA form, the CDR3 reads TGTGCCAGCAGCCAAGGGGTAATGGGCTACGAGCAGTACTTC.

This chain uses TRBV27 with TRBJ1-4, with unresolved D. The germline V and J ends were trimmed by 5 bases and 7 bases, with 11 bases remaining between them. In germline, CDR1 is MNHEY, CDR2 SMNVEV (reference sequence). The CDR3 runs to 13 residues. The CDR3 bases are TGTGCCAGCAGTCTCAACCCATTTGAAAAACTGTTTTTT. It specifies CASSLNPFEKLFF.

This clonotype occurred many times. V usage is TRBV7-2 and J usage is TRBJ2-4; TRBD2 might be the D (6 bases). V lost 2 bases to trimming and J lost 4 bases, with 12 bases between them. The CDR3 has 15 residues. CDR1 is SGHTA, CDR2 FQGNSA, per germline. The CDR3 sequence: CASSLSRDLKNIQYF. CDR3 bases: TGTGCCAGCAGCTTAAGCCGGGACTTAAAAAACATTCAGTACTTC.

The J gene is TRBJ2-3, the V gene TRBV28; D might be TRBD2 (5 bases). The CDR3 length is 14 residues. Trimming took 6 bases from V and 2 from J, leaving 12 bases between them. Germline V CDR1 and CDR2: MDHEN, SYDVKM. The CDR3 protein is CASRRGGNTDTQYF. Here the CDR3 DNA reads TGTGCCAGCAGACGGGGTGGGAACACAGATACGCAGTATTTT.

This clonotype was observed a handful of times. The chain couples TRBV4-2 to TRBJ1-4; the D gene is possibly TRBD1 (5 bases). This CDR3 has 14 residues. Trimming removed 5 bases from V and 8 bases from J, with 15 bases in between. Germline V gene sequence: CDR1 LGHNA, CDR2 YNFKEQ. The CDR3, as DNA: TGTGCCAGCAGCAGGGACCGACCTGGGGAAAAACTGTTTTTT. Amino acid sequence: CASSRDRPGEKLFF.

The CDR3 loop is CASASATDTQYF. In nucleotides, the CDR3 is TGTGCCAGCGCTAGCGCCACAGATACGCAGTATTTT. The chain combines TRBV5-4 with TRBJ2-3; TRBD2 is a possible D gene (6 bases). Trimming cost V 7 bases and J 2 bases, with 8 bases left between them. This CDR3 spans 12 amino acids. Per the germline V gene, CDR1 is SGHNT and CDR2 is YYREEE (reference sequence).

The chain carries TRBV20-1 and TRBJ2-3; D is perhaps TRBD2 (6 bases). Germline V gives CDR1 DFQATT, CDR2 SNEGSKA (reference sequence). The CDR3 runs to 14 residues. Trimming removed 5 bases at V and 1 base at J, with 13 bases between. The CDR3 nucleotides are TGCAGTGCTGTTGGGGCTAGCGGCACAGATACGCAGTATTTT. It is translated as CSAVGASGTDTQYF.

The CDR3 loop is CASSQVAGGLLGGELFF. The CDR3 coding sequence is TGTGCCAGCAGCCAAGTTGCCGGGGGGCTGTTGGGCGGGGAGCTGTTTTTT. V usage is TRBV4-2 and J usage is TRBJ2-2; maybe TRBD2 (7 bases). The V end lost 1 base, the J end lost 7 bases, and 19 bases lay between the germline ends. Germline assignment: CDR1 LGHNA and CDR2 YNFKEQ. The CDR3 is made up of 17 amino acids.

This clonotype was recorded a few times. The chain uses TRBV7-2 and TRBJ2-5; 13 bases fit TRBD2. The CDR3 contains 16 residues. Trimming took 5 bases from V and 5 from J; bases not matched to a gene: 8. The germline gives CDR1 SGHTA, CDR2 FQGNSA. CDR3 in DNA: TGTGCCAGCAGCCCTAGGACTAGCGGGGGAATGGAGACCCAGTACTTC. This codes for CASSPRTSGGMETQYF.

Here the CDR3 reads CASSSSYATGGCEQYF. The DNA for the CDR3 is TGTGCCAGCAGCTCTAGTTATGCGACAGGGGGCTGCGAGCAGTACTTC. V is TRBV7-2 and J is TRBJ2-5, with 10 bases identical to TRBD1. The J call may be mistaken, given a closer DNA end match to TRBJ2-7. The CDR3 consists of 16 residues. Germline V gene sequence: CDR1 SGHTA, CDR2 FQGNSA.

This clonotype turned up a few times. J is TRBJ2-7 and V is TRBV20-1; weak D call: TRBD2 (6 bases). The germline V and J ends were trimmed by 5 bases and 2 bases, with 16 bases remaining between them. The CDR3 runs to 14 residues. The germline CDR1 and CDR2 sequences are DFQATT and SNEGSKA (reference sequence). The CDR3 DNA reads as TGCAGTGCTGGAAAGGCGGGAACCCCCTACGAGCAGTACTTC. This codes for CSAGKAGTPYEQYF.

The gene calls are TRBV11-2 and TRBJ2-3; D remains unclear. V dropped 5 bases and J dropped 5 bases, with 5 bases sitting between them. Germline-derived CDR1 and CDR2 are SGHAT and FQNNGV. The CDR3 has 11 residues. The CDR3 region is CASSGQDTQYF. For the CDR3, the DNA is TGTGCCAGCAGCGGGCAAGATACGCAGTATTTT.